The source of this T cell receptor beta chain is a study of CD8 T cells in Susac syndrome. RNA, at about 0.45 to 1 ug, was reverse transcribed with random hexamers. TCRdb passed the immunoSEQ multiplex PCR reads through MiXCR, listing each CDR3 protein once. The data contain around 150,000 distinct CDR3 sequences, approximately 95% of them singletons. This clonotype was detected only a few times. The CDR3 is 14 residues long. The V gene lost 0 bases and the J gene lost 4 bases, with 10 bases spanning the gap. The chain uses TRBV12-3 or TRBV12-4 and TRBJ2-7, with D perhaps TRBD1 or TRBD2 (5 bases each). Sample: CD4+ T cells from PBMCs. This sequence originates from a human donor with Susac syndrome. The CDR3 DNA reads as TGTGCCAGCAGTTTAGCGGGACCGTCGTACGAGCAGTACTTC. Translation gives CASSLAGPSYEQYF.